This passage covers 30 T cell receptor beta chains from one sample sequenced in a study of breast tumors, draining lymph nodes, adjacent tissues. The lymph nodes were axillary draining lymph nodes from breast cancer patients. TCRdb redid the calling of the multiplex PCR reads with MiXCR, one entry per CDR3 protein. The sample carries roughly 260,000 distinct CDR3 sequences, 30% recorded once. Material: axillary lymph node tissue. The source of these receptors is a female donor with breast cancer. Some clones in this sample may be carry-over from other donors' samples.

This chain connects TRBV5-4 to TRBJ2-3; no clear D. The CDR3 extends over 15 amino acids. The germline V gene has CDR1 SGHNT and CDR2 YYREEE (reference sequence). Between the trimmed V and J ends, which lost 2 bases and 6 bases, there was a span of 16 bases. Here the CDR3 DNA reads TGTGCCAGCAGCTTTGCCGACTCTCACAGCGATACGCAGTATTTT. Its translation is CASSFADSHSDTQYF.

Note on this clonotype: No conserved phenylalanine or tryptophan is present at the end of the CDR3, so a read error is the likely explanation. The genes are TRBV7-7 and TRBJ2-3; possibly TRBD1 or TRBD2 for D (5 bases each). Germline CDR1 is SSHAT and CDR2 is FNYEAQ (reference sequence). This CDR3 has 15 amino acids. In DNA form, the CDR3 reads TGTGCTAGCAGCTTATCCGGGACGTACGTGGATACGCAGTATCTT. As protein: CASSLSGTYVDTQYL.

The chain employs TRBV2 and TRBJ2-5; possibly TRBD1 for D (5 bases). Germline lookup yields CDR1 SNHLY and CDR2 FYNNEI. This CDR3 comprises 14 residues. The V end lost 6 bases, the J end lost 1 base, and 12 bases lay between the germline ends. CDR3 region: CASRGPGIQETQYF. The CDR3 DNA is TGTGCCAGCAGGGGGCCAGGGATCCAAGAGACCCAGTACTTC.

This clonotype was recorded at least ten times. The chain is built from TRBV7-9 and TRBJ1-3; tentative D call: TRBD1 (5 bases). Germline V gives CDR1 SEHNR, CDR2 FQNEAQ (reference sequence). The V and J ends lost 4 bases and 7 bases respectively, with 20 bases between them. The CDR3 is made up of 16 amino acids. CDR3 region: CASSSPVRGFSNTIYF. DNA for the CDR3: TGTGCCAGCAGCTCACCAGTGAGGGGATTTTCGAACACCATATATTTT. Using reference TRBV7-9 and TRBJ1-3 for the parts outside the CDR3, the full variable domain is DTGVSQNPRHKITKRGQNVTFRCDPISEHNRLYWYRQTLGQGPEFLTYFQNEAQLEKSRLLSDRFSAERPKGSFSTLEIQRTEQGDSAMYLCASSSPVRGFSNTIYFGEGSWLTVV.

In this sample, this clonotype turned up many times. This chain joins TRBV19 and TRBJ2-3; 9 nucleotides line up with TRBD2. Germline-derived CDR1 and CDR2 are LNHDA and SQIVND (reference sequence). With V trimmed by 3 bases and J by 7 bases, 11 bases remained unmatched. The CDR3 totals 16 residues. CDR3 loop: CASSINAGGPWHTQYF. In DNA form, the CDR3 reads TGTGCCAGTAGTATCAATGCGGGAGGGCCTTGGCATACGCAGTATTTT.

The CDR3 DNA reads TGCAGTGCTCAACTAGCGGAGGCCTACAATGAGACCCAGTACTTC. Translation: CSAQLAEAYNETQYF. The chain links TRBV20-1 to TRBJ2-5; 8 bases line up with TRBD2. From germline, CDR1 is DFQATT and CDR2 SNEGSKA (reference sequence). This CDR3 has 15 amino acids. Trimming cost V 5 bases and J 5 bases; bases outside gene matches: 13.

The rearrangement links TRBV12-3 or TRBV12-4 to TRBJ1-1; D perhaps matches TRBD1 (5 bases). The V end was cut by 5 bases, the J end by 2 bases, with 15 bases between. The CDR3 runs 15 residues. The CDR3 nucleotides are TGTGCCAGCAGTCCCAGTTGGGGCCTAAACACTGAAGCTTTCTTT. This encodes CASSPSWGLNTEAFF.

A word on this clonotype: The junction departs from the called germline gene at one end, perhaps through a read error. The CDR3 is CASRWTSGSSYERYF. In nucleotides, the CDR3 is TGTGCCAGCAGATGGACTAGCGGGAGCTCCTACGAGCGGTACTTC. The chain combines TRBV6-1 with TRBJ2-7; 13 bases are a match to TRBD2. The germline CDR1 and CDR2 sequences are MNHNS and SASEGT. CDR3 size: 15 residues.

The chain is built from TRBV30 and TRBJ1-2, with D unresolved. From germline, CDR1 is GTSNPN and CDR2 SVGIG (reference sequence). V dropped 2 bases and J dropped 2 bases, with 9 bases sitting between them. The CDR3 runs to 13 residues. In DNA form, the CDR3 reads TGTGCCTGGAGTAAGGGTTCAAACTATGGCTACACCTTC. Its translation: CAWSKGSNYGYTF.

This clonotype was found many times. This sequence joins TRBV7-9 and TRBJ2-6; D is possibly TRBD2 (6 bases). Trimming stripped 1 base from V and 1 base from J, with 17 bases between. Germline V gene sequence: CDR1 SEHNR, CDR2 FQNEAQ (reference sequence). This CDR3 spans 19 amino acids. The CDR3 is CASSLGNPGGWSGANVLTF. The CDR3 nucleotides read TGTGCCAGCAGCTTAGGAAATCCAGGAGGGTGGTCTGGGGCCAACGTCCTGACTTTC.

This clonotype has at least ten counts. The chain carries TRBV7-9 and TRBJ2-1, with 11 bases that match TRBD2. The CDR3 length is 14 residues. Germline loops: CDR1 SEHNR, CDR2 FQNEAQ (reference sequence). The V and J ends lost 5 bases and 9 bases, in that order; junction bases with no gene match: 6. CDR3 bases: TGTGCCAGCAGCGTTAGCGGGAGGGCGGTTGAGCAGTTCTTC. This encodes CASSVSGRAVEQFF.

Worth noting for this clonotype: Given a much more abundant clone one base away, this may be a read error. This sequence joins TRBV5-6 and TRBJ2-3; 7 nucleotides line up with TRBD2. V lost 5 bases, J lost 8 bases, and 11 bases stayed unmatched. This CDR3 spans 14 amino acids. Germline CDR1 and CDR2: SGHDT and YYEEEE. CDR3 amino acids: CASSYSGGSGTQYF. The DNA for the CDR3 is TGTGCCAGCAGTTATTCGGGGGGATCAGGTACGCAGTATTTT.

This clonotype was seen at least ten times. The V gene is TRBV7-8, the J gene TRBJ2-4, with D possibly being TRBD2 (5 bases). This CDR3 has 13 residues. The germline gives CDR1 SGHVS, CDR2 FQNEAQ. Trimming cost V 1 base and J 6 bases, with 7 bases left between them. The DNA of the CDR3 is TGTGCCAGCAGCTTAGGACTAACAAACATTCAGTACTTC. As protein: CASSLGLTNIQYF.

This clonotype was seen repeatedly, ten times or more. CDR3 nucleotides: TGCAGTGTAAGAGTATCCTACAATGAGCAGTTCTTC. It is translated as CSVRVSYNEQFF. V gene TRBV20-1 combines with J gene TRBJ2-1; D remains unclear. Trimming took 7 bases from V and 1 from J, leaving 8 bases between them. Germline CDR1 DFQATT, CDR2 SNEGSKA (reference sequence). This CDR3 region has 12 residues.

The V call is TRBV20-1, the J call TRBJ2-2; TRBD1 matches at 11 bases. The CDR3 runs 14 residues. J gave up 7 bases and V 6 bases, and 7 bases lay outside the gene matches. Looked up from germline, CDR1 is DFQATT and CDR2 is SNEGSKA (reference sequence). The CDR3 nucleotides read TGCAGTGCCATCGGACAGGGGGCAAGCGGGGAGCTGTTTTTT. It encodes CSAIGQGASGELFF.

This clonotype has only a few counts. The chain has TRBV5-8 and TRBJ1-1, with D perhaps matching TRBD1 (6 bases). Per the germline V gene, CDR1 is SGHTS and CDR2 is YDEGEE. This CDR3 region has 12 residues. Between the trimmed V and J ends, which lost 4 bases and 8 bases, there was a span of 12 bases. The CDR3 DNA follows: TGTGCCAGCAGCATAGGGGGGTCGGAAGCTTTCTTT. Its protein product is CASSIGGSEAFF.

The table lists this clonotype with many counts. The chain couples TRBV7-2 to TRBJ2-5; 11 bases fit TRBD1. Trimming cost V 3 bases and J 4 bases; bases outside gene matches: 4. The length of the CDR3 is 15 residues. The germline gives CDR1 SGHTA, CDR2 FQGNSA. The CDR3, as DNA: TGTGCCAGCAGCTTTTGGACAGGGGGCGCAGAGACCCAGTACTTC. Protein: CASSFWTGGAETQYF.

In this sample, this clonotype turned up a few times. The CDR3 DNA follows: TGTGCCAGCGGAAAGAGCGGGAACTACAATGAGCAGTTCTTC. Protein: CASGKSGNYNEQFF. V and J are TRBV27 and TRBJ2-1; 7 positions agree with TRBD2. J was trimmed by 3 bases and V by 8 bases; bases with no gene match: 7. Germline CDR1 MNHEY, CDR2 SMNVEV (reference sequence). This CDR3 contains 14 residues.

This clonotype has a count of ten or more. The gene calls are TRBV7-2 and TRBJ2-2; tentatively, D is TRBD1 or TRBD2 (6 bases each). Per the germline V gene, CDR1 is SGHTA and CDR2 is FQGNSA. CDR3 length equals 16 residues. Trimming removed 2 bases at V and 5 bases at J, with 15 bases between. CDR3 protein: CASSLIGGSRTGELFF. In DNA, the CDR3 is TGTGCCAGCAGCTTAATAGGGGGGAGTCGGACCGGGGAGCTGTTTTTT.

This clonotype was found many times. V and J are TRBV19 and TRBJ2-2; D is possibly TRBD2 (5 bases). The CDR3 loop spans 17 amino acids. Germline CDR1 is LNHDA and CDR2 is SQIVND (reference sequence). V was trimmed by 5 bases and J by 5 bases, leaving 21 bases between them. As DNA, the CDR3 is TGTGCCAGTAGTCAGAAGGGCAGGTACCAGCGGACCGGGGAGCTGTTTTTT. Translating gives CASSQKGRYQRTGELFF.

The DNA of the CDR3 is TGTGCCAGCAGCCCACCAGGGGGCCGTTACGAGCAGTACTTC. It yields the protein CASSPPGGRYEQYF. V usage is TRBV7-9 and J usage is TRBJ2-7; 8 bases line up with TRBD1. Trimming at V came to 5 bases and at J to 4 bases, leaving 7 bases not matched to a gene. Germline V CDR1 and CDR2: SEHNR, FQNEAQ (reference sequence). The length of the CDR3 is 14 residues.

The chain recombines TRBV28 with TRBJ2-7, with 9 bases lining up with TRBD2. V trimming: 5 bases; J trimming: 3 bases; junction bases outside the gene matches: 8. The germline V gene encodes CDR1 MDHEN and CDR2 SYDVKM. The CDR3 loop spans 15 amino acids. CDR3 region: CASSAALAGVYEQYF. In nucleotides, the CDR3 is TGTGCCAGCAGTGCTGCACTAGCGGGCGTCTACGAGCAGTACTTC.

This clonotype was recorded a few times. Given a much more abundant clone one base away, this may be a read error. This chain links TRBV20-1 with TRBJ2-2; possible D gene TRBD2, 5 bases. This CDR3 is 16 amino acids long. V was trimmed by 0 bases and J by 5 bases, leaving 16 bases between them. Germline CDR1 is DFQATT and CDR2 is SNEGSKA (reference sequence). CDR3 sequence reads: CSARDRGAEATGELFF. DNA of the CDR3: TGCAGTGCTAGAGATCGGGGAGCGGAAGCAACCGGGGAGCTGTTTTTT.

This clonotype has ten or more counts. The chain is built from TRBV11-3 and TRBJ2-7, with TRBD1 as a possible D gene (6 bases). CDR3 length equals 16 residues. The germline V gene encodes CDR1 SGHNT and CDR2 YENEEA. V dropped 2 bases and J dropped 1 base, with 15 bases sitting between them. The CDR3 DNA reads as TGTGCCAGCAGCTTAACCTTGGCAGGGGCATCCTACGAGCAGTACTTC. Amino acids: CASSLTLAGASYEQYF.

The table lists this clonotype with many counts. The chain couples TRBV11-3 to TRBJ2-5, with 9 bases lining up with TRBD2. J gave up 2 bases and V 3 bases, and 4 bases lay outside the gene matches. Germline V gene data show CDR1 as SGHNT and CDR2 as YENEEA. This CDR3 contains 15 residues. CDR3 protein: CASSFVSGGQETQYF. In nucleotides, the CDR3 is TGTGCCAGCAGCTTTGTAAGCGGGGGGCAAGAGACCCAGTACTTC.

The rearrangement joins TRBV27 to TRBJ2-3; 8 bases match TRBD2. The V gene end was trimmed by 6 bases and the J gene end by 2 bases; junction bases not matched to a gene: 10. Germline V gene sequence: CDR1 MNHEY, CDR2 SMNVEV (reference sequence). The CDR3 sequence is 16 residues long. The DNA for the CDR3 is TGTGCCAGCAGACTGACTCGCGGGAGGCTCACAGATACGCAGTATTTT. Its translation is CASRLTRGRLTDTQYF.

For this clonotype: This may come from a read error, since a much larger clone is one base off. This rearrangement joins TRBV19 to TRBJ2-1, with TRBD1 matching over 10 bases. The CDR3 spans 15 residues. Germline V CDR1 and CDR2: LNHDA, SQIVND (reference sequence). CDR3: CASSMTGGSYNEQLF. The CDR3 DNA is TGTGCCAGTAGTATGACAGGGGGCTCCTACAATGAGCAGCTCTTC. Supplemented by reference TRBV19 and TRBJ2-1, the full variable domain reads DGGITQSPKYLFRKEGQNVTLSCEQNLNHDAMYWYRQDPGQGLRLIYYSQIVNDFQKGDIAEGYSVSREKKESFPLTVTSAQKNPTAFYLCASSMTGGSYNEQLFGPGTRLTVL.

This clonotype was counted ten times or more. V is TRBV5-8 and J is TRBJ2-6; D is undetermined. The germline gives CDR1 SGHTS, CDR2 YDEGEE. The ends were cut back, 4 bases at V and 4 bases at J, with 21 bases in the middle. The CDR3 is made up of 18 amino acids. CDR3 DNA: TGTGCCAGCAGCCAACCCCTCCCAGGTCTGACCGGGGCCAACGTCCTGACTTTC. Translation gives CASSQPLPGLTGANVLTF. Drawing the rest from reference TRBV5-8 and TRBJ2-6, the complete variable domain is EAGVTQSPTHLIKTRGQQATLRCSPISGHTSVYWYQQALGLGLQFLLWYDEGEERNRGNFPPRFSGRQFPNYSSELNVNALELEDSALYLCASSQPLPGLTGANVLTFGAGSRLTVL.

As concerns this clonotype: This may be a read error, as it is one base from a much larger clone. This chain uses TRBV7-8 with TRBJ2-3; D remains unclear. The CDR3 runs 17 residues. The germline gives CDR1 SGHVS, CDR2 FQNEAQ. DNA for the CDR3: TGTGCCAGCAGCTTAGCCTACTCACCAGGAGCCACAGATCCGCAGTATTTT. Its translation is CASSLAYSPGATDPQYF.

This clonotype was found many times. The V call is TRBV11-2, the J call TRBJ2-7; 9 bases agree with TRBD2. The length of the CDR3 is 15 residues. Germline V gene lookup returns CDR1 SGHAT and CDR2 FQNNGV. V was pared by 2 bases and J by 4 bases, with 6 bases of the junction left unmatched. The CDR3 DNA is TGTGCCAGCAGCTTATATAGCGGGAGAGGATACGAGCAGTACTTC. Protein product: CASSLYSGRGYEQYF. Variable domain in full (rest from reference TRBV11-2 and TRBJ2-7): EAGVAQSPRYKIIEKRQSVAFWCNPISGHATLYWYQQILGQGPKLLIQFQNNGVVDDSQLPKDRFSAERLKGVDSTLKIQPAKLEDSAVYLCASSLYSGRGYEQYFGPGTRLTVT.